This T cell receptor (beta chain) was observed in a study of T cell responses to AZD1222 COVID-19 vaccine. Study in general: Pooling was applied to second doses at about 4 or about 12 weeks. Study-level findings and limits: An increase in Spike-specific TCR breadth and depth was observed after two AZD1222 doses.

Only in-frame clones appear in the TCRdb table, and some are missing; sequencing was by immunoSEQ multiplex PCR. This table holds approximately 170,000 clones, 80% to 90% found once. Notes on this clone: Its target is unknown.

V gave up 0 bases and J gave up 10 bases, with 3 bases separating them. The CDR3 extends over 11 amino acids. CDR1 is ENHRY, CDR2 SYGVKD, per germline. The clonotype originates from an adult in good health. The chain links TRBV10-3 to TRBJ1-4; no clear D gene. Here the sequenced sample was peripheral blood, taken on day 0 of AZD1222 vaccination. The DNA of the CDR3 is TGTGCCATCAGTGAGTCTGGAAAACTGTTTTTT. This sequence encodes CAISESGKLFF.